The 5 T cell receptor beta chains below were found in one sample sequenced in a study of T cell responses to AZD1222 COVID-19 vaccine. Clones were read by immunoSEQ multiplex PCR, and TCRdb kept only the in-frame ones, dropping some. The table lists 200,000 or so clones, 85% to 90% of them singletons. Sample: peripheral blood, taken on day 0 of MenACWY control vaccination. These TCRs come from an adult in good health.

V gene TRBV29-1 combines with J gene TRBJ1-1; D uncertain. The V end was cut by 4 bases, the J end by 4 bases, with 13 bases between. This CDR3 region has 13 residues. The V gene's germline CDR1 is SQVTM and CDR2 ANQGSEA. The CDR3 DNA is TGCAGCGTTGTTTGGCAGGCGGGCACTGAAGCTTTCTTT. Residues: CSVVWQAGTEAFF.

CDR3 nucleotide sequence: TGTGCCAGCACCCCGGGACAACGCCAAGGGGAGACCCAGTACTTC. The encoded protein is CASTPGQRQGETQYF. The chain links TRBV6-2 or TRBV6-3 to TRBJ2-5; possible D gene TRBD1, 6 bases. With 7 bases removed from V and 5 bases from J, the gap between germline ends came to 20 bases. The V gene's germline CDR1 is MNHEY and CDR2 SVGEGT. This CDR3 spans 15 amino acids.

The rearrangement uses TRBV27 and TRBJ2-7; 9 bases match TRBD2. J was trimmed by 3 bases and V by 2 bases; bases with no gene match: 2. Per the germline V gene, CDR1 is MNHEY and CDR2 is SMNVEV (reference sequence). CDR3 size: 14 residues. CDR3 DNA sequence: TGTGCCAGCAGTTTAGCGGGGGGGGACTACGAGCAGTACTTC. Its translation: CASSLAGGDYEQYF.

The gene calls are TRBV7-2 and TRBJ2-7; TRBD1 agrees at 8 bases. This CDR3 comprises 15 residues. Germline V gene data show CDR1 as SGHTA and CDR2 as FQGNSA. The trim removed 5 bases at V and 4 bases at J, leaving 10 bases unmatched. This CDR3 reads CASSPRYRGSYEQYF. The CDR3, as DNA: TGTGCCAGCAGCCCGAGGTACAGGGGGTCTTACGAGCAGTACTTC.

The V and J genes are TRBV5-1 and TRBJ1-1; D not certain. From germline, CDR1 is SGHRS and CDR2 YFSETQ. Between the trimmed V and J ends, which lost 1 base and 0 bases, there was a span of 4 bases. The CDR3 has 13 amino acids. This CDR3 is CASSLLVNTEAFF. The DNA of the CDR3 is TGCGCCAGCAGCTTGTTGGTGAACACTGAAGCTTTCTTT.